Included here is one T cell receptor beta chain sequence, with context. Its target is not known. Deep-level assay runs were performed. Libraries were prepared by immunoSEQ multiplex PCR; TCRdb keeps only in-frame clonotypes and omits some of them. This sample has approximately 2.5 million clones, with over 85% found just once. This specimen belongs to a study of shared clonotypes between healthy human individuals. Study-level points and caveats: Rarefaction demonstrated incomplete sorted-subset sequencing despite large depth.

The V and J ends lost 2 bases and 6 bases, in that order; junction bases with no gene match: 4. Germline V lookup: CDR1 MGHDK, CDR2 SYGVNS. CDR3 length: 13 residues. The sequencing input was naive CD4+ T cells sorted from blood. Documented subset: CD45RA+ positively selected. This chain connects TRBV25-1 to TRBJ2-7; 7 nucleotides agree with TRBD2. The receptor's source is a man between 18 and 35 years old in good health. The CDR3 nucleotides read TGTGCCAGCAGTGAAGCGGGGGACCTCGAGCAGTACTTC. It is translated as CASSEAGDLEQYF.